This T cell receptor beta chain was observed in a study of blood T cell repertoires in COVID-19. Study background: Sites in the United States, Italy and Spain provided acute and convalescent COVID-19 samples. PBMCs, B-cell-depleted T cells, or T cells provided the cDNA or gDNA that made up the material.

Trimming removed 3 bases from V and 0 bases from J, with 9 bases in between. The CDR3 has 15 amino acids. Looked up from germline, CDR1 is KGHSH and CDR2 is LQKENI. Source study methods: The assay estimated nucleated cells by amplifying reference gene primers. The protocol was immunoSEQ multiplex PCR, while the TCRdb copy is restricted to in-frame clones and leaves out a portion. That table furnishes V, J and clone size, whereas the DNA furnished D and trimming. The sample includes under 350,000 clones, 75% to 95% seen only once; the top ten take 6% to 7%. Patients of the Seattle cohort, enrolled during active infection, were followed longitudinally.

The receptor was isolated from a woman aged 25-40 years with COVID-19, enrolled during active disease. Source material: peripheral blood. The J gene is TRBJ1-5, the V gene TRBV18, with D tentatively TRBD1 (6 bases). The CDR3 bases are TGTGCCAGCTCACCTTCGACAGGTAGCAATCAGCCCCAGCATTTT. Translation gives CASSPSTGSNQPQHF.